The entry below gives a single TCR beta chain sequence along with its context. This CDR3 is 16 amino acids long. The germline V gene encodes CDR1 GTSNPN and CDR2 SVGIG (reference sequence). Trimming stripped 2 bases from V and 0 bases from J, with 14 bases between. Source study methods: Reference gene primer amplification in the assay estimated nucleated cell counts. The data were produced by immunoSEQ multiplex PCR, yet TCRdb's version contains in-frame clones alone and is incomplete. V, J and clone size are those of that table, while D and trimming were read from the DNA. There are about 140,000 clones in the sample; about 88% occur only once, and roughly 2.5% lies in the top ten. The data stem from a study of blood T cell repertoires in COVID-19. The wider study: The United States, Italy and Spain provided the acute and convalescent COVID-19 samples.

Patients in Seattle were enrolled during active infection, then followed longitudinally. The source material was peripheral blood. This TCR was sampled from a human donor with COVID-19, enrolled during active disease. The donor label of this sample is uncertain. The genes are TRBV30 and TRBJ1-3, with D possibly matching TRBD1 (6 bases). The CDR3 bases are TGTGCCTGGAGTTGGCCAGGGGTCCTCTCTGGAAACACCATATATTTT. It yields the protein CAWSWPGVLSGNTIYF.